These T cell receptor beta chains were read from a single sample in a study of Ad26.COV2.S vaccination and SARS-CoV-2 variants. Assay: immunoSEQ multiplex PCR; the TCRdb copy retains only in-frame clones and omits some. The sample consists of 300,000 to 400,000 clones, about 90% of them appearing once. The material was peripheral blood, obtained after recovery from COVID-19. These receptors originate from a human donor who had recovered from COVID-19. Each CDR3 is given with its conserved first and last residue. D genes are given only for firm matches. Rows may omit the clone size; those that give it use once, few, many or a size class.

d_call j_call clone_size v_call cdr3_aa cdr3_nt
TRBD1 TRBJ1-6 - TRBV4-3 CASSQDHGTGRDSPLHF TGCGCCAGCAGCCAAGATCACGGGACAGGGAGGGATTCACCCCTCCACTTT
- TRBJ1-2 once TRBV9 CASSVESGTYGYTF TGTGCCAGCAGCGTAGAGTCGGGGACCTATGGCTACACCTTC
TRBD1 TRBJ2-2 few TRBV14 CASSPIPGQVPGELFF TGTGCCAGCAGTCCAATACCGGGACAGGTTCCCGGGGAGCTGTTTTTT
TRBD1 TRBJ1-1 few TRBV4-2 CASSQKEGGRKDREAFF TGTGCCAGCAGCCAGAAAGAAGGGGGCAGGAAGGACCGTGAAGCTTTCTTT
- TRBJ2-7 - TRBV27 CASSSWRGNEQYF TGTGCCAGCAGTTCGTGGCGGGGCAACGAGCAGTACTTC
- TRBJ1-1 - TRBV27 CASSLTAELNTEAFF TGTGCCAGCAGTTTAACTGCAGAACTGAACACTGAAGCTTTCTTT
- TRBJ2-2 - TRBV27 CASRSGSGELFF TGTGCCAGCAGGTCGGGGTCGGGGGAGCTGTTTTTT
- TRBJ1-6 - TRBV13 CASSPRLNSPLHF TGTGCCAGCAGCCCTAGGCTCAATTCACCCCTCCACTTT
TRBD1 TRBJ1-2 - TRBV2 CASRQTGGNGYTF TGTGCCAGCAGGCAGACAGGGGGAAATGGCTACACCTTC
TRBD2 TRBJ2-3 - TRBV14 CASSQGTSGVTDTQYF TGTGCCAGCAGCCAAGGGACTAGCGGGGTCACAGATACGCAGTATTTT
- TRBJ2-1 - TRBV21-1 CASSKAGSPADEQFF TGTGCCAGCAGCAAAGCAGGCTCCCCCGCCGATGAGCAGTTCTTC
- TRBJ1-4 few TRBV4-1 CASSQEYVDEKLFF TGCGCCAGCAGCCAAGAGTATGTTGATGAAAAACTGTTTTTT
TRBD2 TRBJ2-1 - TRBV20-1 CSASTTSGVDEQFF TGCAGTGCTAGTACGACTAGCGGGGTCGATGAGCAGTTCTTC
- TRBJ1-5 - TRBV5-8 CASSLVPQGGQPQHF TGTGCCAGCAGCTTGGTCCCGCAGGGCGGTCAGCCCCAGCATTTT
- TRBJ2-2 - TRBV25-1 CATLGSGGELFF TGTGCCACCTTGGGGTCGGGCGGGGAGCTGTTTTTT
- TRBJ1-3 - TRBV2 CASSEAEGLGNTIYF TGTGCCAGCAGTGAAGCGGAGGGTCTCGGAAACACCATATATTTT
- TRBJ1-2 - TRBV5-1 CASSLDGQLNYGYTF TGCGCCAGCAGCTTGGATGGACAACTCAACTATGGCTACACCTTC
TRBD2 TRBJ2-2 once TRBV2 CASSPLAGAPGELFF TGTGCCAGCAGTCCTCTAGCGGGGGCCCCCGGGGAGCTGTTTTTT
- TRBJ2-1 - TRBV2 CASSMTPDGEQFF TGTGCCAGCAGCATGACGCCCGACGGTGAGCAGTTCTTC
TRBD1 TRBJ2-7 - TRBV5-6 CASSSYRTGVPYEQYF TGTGCCAGCAGTTCTTATCGGACAGGGGTGCCCTACGAGCAGTACTTC
TRBD2 TRBJ2-6 - TRBV6-1 CASSEQMGRDSGANVLTF TGTGCCAGCAGTGAACAGATGGGGAGGGACTCTGGGGCCAACGTCCTGACTTTC
- TRBJ1-6 - TRBV12-3/TRBV12-4 CASSAYRDSPLHF TGTGCCAGCAGTGCCTACAGGGATTCACCCCTCCACTTT
TRBD1 TRBJ2-3 - TRBV25-1 CASSEGWTGTQYF TGTGCCAGCAGTGAAGGTTGGACAGGGACGCAGTATTTT
- TRBJ1-1 - TRBV19 CASSTGRGTEAFF TGTGCCAGTAGTACAGGGAGGGGGACTGAAGCTTTCTTT
- TRBJ2-2 - TRBV7-3 CASSLGQDNTGELFF TGTGCCAGCAGCTTAGGACAAGATAACACCGGGGAGCTGTTTTTT
- TRBJ1-2 - TRBV4-1 CASSQDHGGGYTF TGCGCCAGCAGCCAAGACCACGGGGGAGGCTACACCTTC
- TRBJ2-7 - TRBV27 CASARPGTYEQYF TGTGCCAGCGCAAGGCCGGGGACCTACGAGCAGTACTTC
- TRBJ1-2 - TRBV27 CASSLGPGGSLGGYTF TGTGCCAGCAGTTTAGGCCCCGGGGGTTCACTTGGTGGCTACACCTTC
- TRBJ1-1 - TRBV4-1 CASSRGPGVDARVAFF TGCGCCAGCAGCCGAGGACCAGGAGTGGACGCGCGAGTAGCTTTCTTT
TRBD1 TRBJ1-2 - TRBV4-1 CASSQLPRQGNTF TGCGCCAGCAGCCAACTCCCAAGACAGGGGAACACCTTC
- TRBJ2-1 - TRBV12-3/TRBV12-4 CASSAGPLGEQFF TGTGCCAGCAGTGCGGGACCTCTGGGGGAGCAGTTCTTC
TRBD2 TRBJ2-7 - TRBV10-1 CASSTSGGSYEQYF TGCGCCAGCAGTACTAGCGGGGGGTCCTACGAGCAGTACTTC
TRBD2 TRBJ2-1 once TRBV3-1/TRBV3-2 CASSHEGAGGRAYNEQFF TGTGCCAGCAGCCATGAAGGCGCGGGGGGGCGGGCCTACAATGAGCAGTTCTTC
- TRBJ1-4 - TRBV7-9 CASSLVVNEKLFF TGTGCCAGCAGCTTAGTGGTAAATGAAAAACTGTTTTTT
- TRBJ1-2 - TRBV18 CASSHWTDYGYTF TGTGCCAGCTCCCACTGGACAGATTATGGCTACACCTTC
- TRBJ2-3 - TRBV10-2 CASSGNLAGGASTDTQYF TGCGCCAGCAGTGGGAATCTAGCAGGTGGGGCTAGCACAGATACGCAGTATTTT
- TRBJ2-1 - TRBV27 CASSLIVRDEQFF TGTGCCAGCAGTTTGATCGTTAGGGATGAGCAGTTCTTC
- TRBJ1-1 - TRBV19 CATSDREAFF TGTGCCACCTCCGACAGGGAAGCTTTCTTT
- TRBJ1-1 - TRBV28 CASSLWATGGEVGAFF TGTGCCAGCAGTTTATGGGCAACGGGGGGCGAGGTCGGAGCTTTCTTT
- TRBJ2-3 - TRBV27 CASSLGLSTDTQYF TGTGCCAGCAGTTTAGGACTGAGCACAGATACGCAGTATTTT
TRBD2 TRBJ2-7 - TRBV12-3/TRBV12-4 CASSFRGDYEQYF TGTGCCAGCAGTTTCCGGGGGGACTACGAGCAGTACTTC
TRBD1 TRBJ1-2 - TRBV6-6 CASSPRRGPGGYTF TGTGCCAGCAGCCCCCGTAGGGGGCCGGGTGGCTACACCTTC
TRBD2 TRBJ2-1 - TRBV19 CASSFPPSGAKYNEQFF TGTGCCAGTAGTTTCCCTCCTAGCGGGGCCAAATACAATGAGCAGTTCTTC
TRBD2 TRBJ2-5 once TRBV25-1 CASSEYLRAGGSKETQYF TGTGCCAGCAGTGAATATTTGCGAGCGGGGGGATCAAAAGAGACCCAGTACTTC
- TRBJ1-2 - TRBV10-2 CATKQGANYGYTF TGCGCCACCAAGCAGGGAGCTAACTATGGCTACACCTTC
- TRBJ1-3 - TRBV7-9 CASSSRGLHSGNTIYF TGTGCCAGCAGCTCGCGGGGCCTCCACTCTGGAAACACCATATATTTT
- TRBJ1-1 - TRBV7-2 CASSLGSGVNTEAFF TGTGCCAGCAGCTTAGGCTCAGGTGTGAACACTGAAGCTTTCTTT
- TRBJ2-6 - TRBV4-1 CASSQGVYQGPGANVLTF TGCGCCAGCAGCCAAGGAGTGTATCAGGGCCCGGGGGCCAACGTCCTGACTTTC
TRBD1 TRBJ1-2 once TRBV27 CASSPTGTANNYGYTF TGTGCCAGCAGTCCCACAGGGACAGCGAATAACTATGGCTACACCTTC
TRBD1 TRBJ2-7 - TRBV2 CASLKGTATYEQYF TGTGCCAGCCTAAAGGGGACAGCTACCTACGAGCAGTACTTC
TRBD1 TRBJ1-1 - TRBV2 CASRRDRNTEAFF TGTGCCAGCAGGAGGGACAGAAACACTGAAGCTTTCTTT